The 19 T cell receptor beta chains reported below all come from one sample, sequenced in a study of blood T cells in healthy people across ages. Sample-barcoded 5' priming and a J-beta primer mix drove a second PCR of roughly 7 to 11 cycles. TCRdb re-derived calls from the 5' RACE reads in MiXCR, one entry per CDR3 protein. The sample has 1.4 million or so distinct CDR3 sequences, approximately 43% seen once. The sequenced sample was blood. The receptors shown here come from a woman aged 18-35 years in good health.

This clonotype was detected ten times or more. DNA for the CDR3: TGCGCCAGCAGCCAAGATCTTCCCGGGGTCGGCGGGGAGCTGTTTTTT. It translates to CASSQDLPGVGGELFF. The rearrangement links TRBV4-3 to TRBJ2-2; a possible D gene is TRBD2 (5 bases). Germline V gives CDR1 LGHNA, CDR2 YSLEER. V shed 0 bases and J shed 7 bases, with 15 bases lying between them. CDR3 length: 16 residues.

This clonotype appeared a single time. V and J are TRBV20-1 and TRBJ1-2; the D is unclear. The germline gives CDR1 DFQATT, CDR2 SNEGSKA (reference sequence). This CDR3 comprises 14 residues. Trimming shortened V by 3 bases and J by 0 bases, and 11 bases separated the two germline ends. The CDR3, as DNA: TGCAGTGCTAGTGGGCGCAGGACTAACTATGGCTACACCTTC. This translates into CSASGRRTNYGYTF.

This clonotype was seen only a few times. The genes are TRBV6-4 and TRBJ2-2; weak D call: TRBD1 (6 bases). CDR1 is MRHNA, CDR2 SNTAGT, per germline. V was cut by 0 bases and J by 3 bases, with 8 bases left in between. This CDR3 comprises 15 residues. DNA of the CDR3: TGTGCCAGCAGTGACTCCCCAGGGGACACCGGGGAGCTGTTTTTT. Encoded protein: CASSDSPGDTGELFF.

Only a few counts were recorded for this clonotype. The V and J genes are TRBV29-1 and TRBJ1-1, with D perhaps TRBD1 (5 bases). Germline V gene lookup returns CDR1 SQVTM and CDR2 ANQGSEA. This CDR3 is 10 amino acids long. Trimming removed 5 bases from V and 7 bases from J, with 8 bases in between. The CDR3 bases are TGCAGCGTTATCCAGGGTGAAGCTTTCTTT. The encoded protein is CSVIQGEAFF.

This chain uses TRBV7-2 with TRBJ2-3; no firm D call. Trimming removed 8 bases at V and 3 bases at J, with 9 bases between. The germline V gene has CDR1 SGHTA and CDR2 FQGNSA. This CDR3 comprises 12 residues. The CDR3 here is CASQAATDTQYF. The CDR3 DNA reads as TGTGCCAGCCAGGCGGCAACAGATACGCAGTATTTT.

The chain recombines TRBV15 with TRBJ2-1, with TRBD1 matching over 9 bases. The junction had 8 bases not matched to a gene; V was cut back by 3 bases and J by 8 bases. The CDR3 is made up of 15 amino acids. Germline CDR1 LNHNV, CDR2 YYDKDF (reference sequence). DNA for the CDR3: TGTGCCACCAGCAGTGAGCCGGGACAGGGATATGAGCAGTTCTTC. The encoded protein is CATSSEPGQGYEQFF.

This sequence joins TRBV20-1 and TRBJ2-7; 7 positions agree with TRBD2. The V gene end was trimmed by 6 bases and the J gene end by 8 bases; junction bases not matched to a gene: 19. Germline V gives CDR1 DFQATT, CDR2 SNEGSKA (reference sequence). This CDR3 contains 15 residues. The CDR3 sequence: CSATVPVGGDYKQYF. The CDR3 DNA follows: TGCAGTGCCACAGTACCTGTAGGTGGGGACTATAAGCAGTACTTC.

This clonotype has just a few counts. The genes are TRBV29-1 and TRBJ2-1, with a weak D call TRBD1 (7 bases). Deletions cut 8 bases from V and 0 bases from J, with 14 bases between. Germline CDR1 is SQVTM and CDR2 is ANQGSEA. The CDR3 extends over 14 amino acids. CDR3 sequence reads: CSTRQGGSYNEQFF. In DNA, the CDR3 is TGCAGCACCCGACAGGGAGGCTCCTACAATGAGCAGTTCTTC.

The genes are TRBV30 and TRBJ2-7; the match to TRBD1 covers 7 bases. V dropped 3 bases and J dropped 8; count of bases not matched to a gene: 7. This CDR3 has 12 amino acids. Germline lookup yields CDR1 GTSNPN and CDR2 SVGIG (reference sequence). In nucleotides, the CDR3 is TGTGCCTGGAGCGACAGGGCATCCCAGCAGTACTTC. It yields the protein CAWSDRASQQYF.

This clonotype was seen a few times. This sequence joins TRBV11-2 and TRBJ2-2; no clear D gene. The CDR3 runs 13 residues. The V and J ends lost 8 bases and 0 bases respectively, with 7 bases between them. Germline CDR1 and CDR2: SGHAT and FQNNGV. CDR3 loop: CASGTTNTGELFF. The CDR3 region has the DNA TGTGCCAGCGGAACAACGAACACCGGGGAGCTGTTTTTT.

The rearrangement uses TRBV7-9 and TRBJ2-5, with TRBD2 matching 7 bases. V shed 1 base, J shed 10 bases, and the junction held 18 bases outside the gene matches. The germline V gene encodes CDR1 SEHNR and CDR2 FQNEAQ (reference sequence). The CDR3 has 17 amino acids. This chain's CDR3 is CASSLGRLAGPQEGQYF. As DNA, the CDR3 is TGTGCCAGCAGCTTAGGAAGATTAGCGGGTCCGCAAGAGGGCCAGTACTTC.

The chain couples TRBV20-1 to TRBJ1-4; TRBD1 aligns across 7 bases. The germline V gene has CDR1 DFQATT and CDR2 SNEGSKA (reference sequence). CDR3 size: 13 residues. The trim removed 6 bases at V and 4 bases at J, leaving 5 bases unmatched. Written as DNA, the CDR3 is TGCAGTGCCCTCCACAGGGGTAATGAAAAACTGTTTTTT. This sequence encodes CSALHRGNEKLFF.

This clonotype has only a few counts. The V and J genes are TRBV18 and TRBJ2-5; possibly TRBD2 for D (5 bases). The CDR3 is 13 residues long. CDR1 is KGHSH, CDR2 LQKENI, per germline. Trimming left V 0 bases short and J 11 bases short, with 13 bases between. CDR3 sequence (DNA): TGTGCCAGCTCACCACCCGGACGGACTCCGCAGTACTTC. Protein sequence: CASSPPGRTPQYF.

This clonotype was counted only a few times. V usage is TRBV4-3 and J usage is TRBJ2-2, with TRBD2 matching 8 bases. Germline lookup yields CDR1 LGHNA and CDR2 YSLEER. The CDR3 spans 19 residues. After removal of 0 bases from V and 4 bases from J, the junction contained 13 bases not matched to a gene. CDR3 sequence reads: CASSQDRPSREGFTGELFF. The CDR3 nucleotides read TGCGCCAGCAGCCAAGATCGGCCTAGCCGGGAGGGGTTCACCGGGGAGCTGTTTTTT.

The CDR3 loop is CSAATSVTYEQYF. The CDR3 DNA reads TGCAGTGCTGCGACTAGCGTAACCTACGAGCAGTACTTC. The rearrangement joins TRBV20-1 to TRBJ2-7; 8 bases align to TRBD2. Germline loops: CDR1 DFQATT, CDR2 SNEGSKA (reference sequence). This CDR3 has 13 amino acids. Trimming took 5 bases from V and 2 from J; bases not matched to a gene: 5.

The gene calls are TRBV3-1 and TRBJ1-1, with D possibly being TRBD1 (6 bases). Per germline, CDR1 LGHDT and CDR2 YNNKEL (reference sequence). V was trimmed by 6 bases and J by 7 bases, leaving 21 bases between them. This CDR3 has 15 amino acids. Here the CDR3 DNA reads TGTGCCAGCAGGTCCAACGGGACAACTGATTTTGAAGCTTTCTTT. Translating gives CASRSNGTTDFEAFF.

About this clonotype itself: Germline and junction disagree at one end, which may indicate a read error. The CDR3 sequence: CAGSQEISGFTFF. In DNA, the CDR3 is TGCGCCGGCAGCCAGGAAATTAGCGGCTTTACGTTCTTC. The V call is TRBV4-3, the J call TRBJ2-1; D may be TRBD2 (6 bases). Germline values: CDR1 LGHNA, CDR2 YSLEER. The CDR3 runs to 13 residues.

V is TRBV9 and J is TRBJ2-5, with 10 bases lining up with TRBD1. In germline, CDR1 is SGDLS, CDR2 YYNGEE. This CDR3 contains 14 residues. Germline trimming cut 4 bases from V and 10 bases from J; bases unmatched to any gene: 10. The CDR3, as DNA: TGTGCCAGCAGCCCACGGGACAGGGGTGGTGGCCAGTACTTC. This translates into CASSPRDRGGGQYF.

The sample holds one count of this clonotype. The rearrangement uses TRBV12-3 or TRBV12-4 and TRBJ1-1; D call uncertain. The CDR3 has 13 amino acids. Deletions cut 5 bases from V and 1 base from J, with 8 bases between. The CDR3 here is CASSQAENTEAFF. In DNA, the CDR3 is TGTGCCAGCAGTCAGGCAGAGAACACTGAAGCTTTCTTT.